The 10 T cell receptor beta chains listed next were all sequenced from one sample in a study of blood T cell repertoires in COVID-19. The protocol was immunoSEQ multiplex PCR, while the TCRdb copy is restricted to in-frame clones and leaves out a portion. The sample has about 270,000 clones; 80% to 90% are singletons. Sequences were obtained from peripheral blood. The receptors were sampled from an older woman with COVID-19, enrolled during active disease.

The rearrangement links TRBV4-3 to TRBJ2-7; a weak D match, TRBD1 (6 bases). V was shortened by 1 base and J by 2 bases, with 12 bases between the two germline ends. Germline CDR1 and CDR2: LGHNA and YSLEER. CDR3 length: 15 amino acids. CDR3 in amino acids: CASSQVFRDTYEQYF. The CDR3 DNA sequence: TGCGCCAGCAGCCAAGTTTTCCGGGACACCTACGAGCAGTACTTC.

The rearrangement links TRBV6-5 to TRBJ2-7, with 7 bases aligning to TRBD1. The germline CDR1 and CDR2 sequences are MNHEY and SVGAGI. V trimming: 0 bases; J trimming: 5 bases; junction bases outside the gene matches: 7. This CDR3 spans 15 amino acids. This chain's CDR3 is CASSYSWDSTDEQYF. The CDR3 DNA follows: TGTGCCAGCAGTTACTCGTGGGACAGCACCGACGAGCAGTACTTC.

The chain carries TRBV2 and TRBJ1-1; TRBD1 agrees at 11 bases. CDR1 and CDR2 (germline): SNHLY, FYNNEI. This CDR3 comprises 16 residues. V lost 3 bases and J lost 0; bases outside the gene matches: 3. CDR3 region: CASSDWDRGMNTEAFF. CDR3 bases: TGTGCCAGCAGTGATTGGGACAGGGGGATGAACACTGAAGCTTTCTTT.

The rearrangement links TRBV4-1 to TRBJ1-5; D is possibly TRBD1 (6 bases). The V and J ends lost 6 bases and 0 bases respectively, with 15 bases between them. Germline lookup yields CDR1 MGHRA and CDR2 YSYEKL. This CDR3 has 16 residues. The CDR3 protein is CASSPTGDNSNQPQHF. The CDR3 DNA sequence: TGCGCCAGCAGTCCGACAGGCGATAATAGCAATCAGCCCCAGCATTTT.

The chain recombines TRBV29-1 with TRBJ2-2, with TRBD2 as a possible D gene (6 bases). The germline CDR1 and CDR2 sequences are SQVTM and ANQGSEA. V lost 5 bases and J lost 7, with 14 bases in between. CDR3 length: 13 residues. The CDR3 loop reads CSVPWDSNGELFF. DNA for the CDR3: TGCAGCGTTCCCTGGGACTCAAACGGGGAGCTGTTTTTT.

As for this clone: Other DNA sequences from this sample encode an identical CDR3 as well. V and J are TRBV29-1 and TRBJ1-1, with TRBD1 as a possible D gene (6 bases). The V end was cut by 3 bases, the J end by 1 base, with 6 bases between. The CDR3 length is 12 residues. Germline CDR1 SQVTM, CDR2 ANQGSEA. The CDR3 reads CSVDRGNTEAFF. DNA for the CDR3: TGCAGCGTTGACAGGGGGAACACTGAAGCTTTCTTT.

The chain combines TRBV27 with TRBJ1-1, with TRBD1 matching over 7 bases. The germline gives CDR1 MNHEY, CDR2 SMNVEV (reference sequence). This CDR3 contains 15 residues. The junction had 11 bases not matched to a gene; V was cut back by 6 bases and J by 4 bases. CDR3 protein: CASSPTTGWSTEAFF. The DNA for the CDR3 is TGTGCCAGCAGCCCCACGACAGGGTGGTCCACTGAAGCTTTCTTT.

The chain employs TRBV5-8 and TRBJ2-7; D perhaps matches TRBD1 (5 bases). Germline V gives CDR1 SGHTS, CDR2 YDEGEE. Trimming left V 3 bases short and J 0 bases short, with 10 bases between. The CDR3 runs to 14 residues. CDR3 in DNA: TGTGCCAGCAGCTGGGGCCGCAGCTCCTACGAGCAGTACTTC. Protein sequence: CASSWGRSSYEQYF.

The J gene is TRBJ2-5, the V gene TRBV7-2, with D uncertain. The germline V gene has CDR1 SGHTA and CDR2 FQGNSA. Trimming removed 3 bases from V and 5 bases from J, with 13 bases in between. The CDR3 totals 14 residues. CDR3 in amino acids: CASSLPGRYETQYF. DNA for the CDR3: TGTGCCAGCAGCTTGCCTGGCAGGTACGAGACCCAGTACTTC.

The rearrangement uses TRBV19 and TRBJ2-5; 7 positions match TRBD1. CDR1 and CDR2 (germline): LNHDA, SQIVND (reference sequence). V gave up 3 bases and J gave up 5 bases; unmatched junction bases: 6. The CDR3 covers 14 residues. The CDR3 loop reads CASSMATGLETQYF. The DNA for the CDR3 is TGTGCCAGTAGTATGGCGACAGGGTTGGAGACCCAGTACTTC. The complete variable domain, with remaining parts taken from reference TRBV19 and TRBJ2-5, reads DGGITQSPKYLFRKEGQNVTLSCEQNLNHDAMYWYRQDPGQGLRLIYYSQIVNDFQKGDIAEGYSVSREKKESFPLTVTSAQKNPTAFYLCASSMATGLETQYFGPGTRLLVL.